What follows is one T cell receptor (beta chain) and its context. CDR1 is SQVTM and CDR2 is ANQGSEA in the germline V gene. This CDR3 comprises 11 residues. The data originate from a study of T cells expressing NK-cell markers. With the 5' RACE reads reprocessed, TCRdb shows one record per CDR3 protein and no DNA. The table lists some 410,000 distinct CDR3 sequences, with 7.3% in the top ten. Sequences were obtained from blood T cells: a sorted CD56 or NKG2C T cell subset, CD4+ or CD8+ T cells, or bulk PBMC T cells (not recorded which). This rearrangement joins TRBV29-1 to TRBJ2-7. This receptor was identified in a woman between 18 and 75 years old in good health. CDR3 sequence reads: CSVEEVGEQYF.